This T cell receptor (beta chain) is from a study of T cell repertoires in cytomegalovirus infection. The germline V gene has CDR1 SGHTA and CDR2 FQGNSA. Trimming stripped 1 base from V and 0 bases from J, with 4 bases between. The CDR3 contains 14 residues. Study-level findings and limits: In two of eight donors, the top clonotype was HLA-C-restricted CMV-specific.

This clonotype was detected many times. The antigen is unknown. TCRdb itself ran the reads through MiXCR, one entry per CDR3 protein. This repertoire shows around 740,000 distinct CDR3 sequences, 35% found once; its top ten account for 2.8%. The rearrangement joins TRBV7-2 to TRBJ1-3; no firm D call. This TCR was sampled from a human donor in good health (CMV status not recorded). Some clones in this sample may be carry-over from other donors' samples. The specimen sequenced was PBMCs. The chain's CDR3 is CASSLVRSGNTIYF. CDR3 nucleotides: TGTGCCAGCAGCTTAGTTCGCTCTGGAAACACCATATATTTT.